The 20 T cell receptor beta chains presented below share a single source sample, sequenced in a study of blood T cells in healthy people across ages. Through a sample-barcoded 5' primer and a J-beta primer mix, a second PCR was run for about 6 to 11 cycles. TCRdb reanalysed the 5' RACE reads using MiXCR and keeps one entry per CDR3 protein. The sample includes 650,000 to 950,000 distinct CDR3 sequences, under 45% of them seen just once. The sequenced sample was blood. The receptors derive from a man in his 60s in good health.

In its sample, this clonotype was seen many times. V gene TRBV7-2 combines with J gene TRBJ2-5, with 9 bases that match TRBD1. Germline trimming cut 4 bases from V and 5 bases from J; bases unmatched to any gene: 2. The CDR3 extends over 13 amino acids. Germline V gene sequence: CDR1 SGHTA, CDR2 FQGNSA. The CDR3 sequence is CASSWDRVETQYF. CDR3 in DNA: TGTGCCAGCAGCTGGGACAGGGTTGAGACCCAGTACTTC.

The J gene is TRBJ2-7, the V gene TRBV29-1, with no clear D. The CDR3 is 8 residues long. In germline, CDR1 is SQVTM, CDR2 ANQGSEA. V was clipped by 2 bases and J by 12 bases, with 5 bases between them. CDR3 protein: CSVESLYF. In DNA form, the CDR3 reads TGCAGCGTTGAATCTTTGTACTTC.

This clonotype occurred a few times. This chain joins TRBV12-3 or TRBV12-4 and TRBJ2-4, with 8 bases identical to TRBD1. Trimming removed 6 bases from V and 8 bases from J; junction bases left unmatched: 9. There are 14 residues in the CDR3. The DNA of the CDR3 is TGTGCCAGCAGGACAACTCAGGGGGCAGACATTCAGTACTTC. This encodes CASRTTQGADIQYF.

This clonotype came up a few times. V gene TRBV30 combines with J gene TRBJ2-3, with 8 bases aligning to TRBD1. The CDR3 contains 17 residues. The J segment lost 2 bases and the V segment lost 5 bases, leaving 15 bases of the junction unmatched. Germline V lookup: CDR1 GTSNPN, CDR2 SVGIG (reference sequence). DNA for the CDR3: TGTGCCTGGGGCCTCACAGACAGGGGACCCTACACAGATACGCAGTATTTT. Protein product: CAWGLTDRGPYTDTQYF.

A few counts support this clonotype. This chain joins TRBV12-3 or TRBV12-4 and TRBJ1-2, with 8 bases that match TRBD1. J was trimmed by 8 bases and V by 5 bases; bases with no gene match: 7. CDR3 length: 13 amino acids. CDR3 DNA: TGTGCCAGCAGTCCACAGGGGGTAGGAGGCTACACCTTC. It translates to CASSPQGVGGYTF.

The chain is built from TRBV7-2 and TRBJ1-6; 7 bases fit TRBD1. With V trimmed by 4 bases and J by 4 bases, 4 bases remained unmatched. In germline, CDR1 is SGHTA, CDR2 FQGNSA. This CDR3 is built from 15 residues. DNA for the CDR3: TGTGCCAGCAGCTCCGGGACAGCTTATAATTCACCCCTCCACTTT. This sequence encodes CASSSGTAYNSPLHF.

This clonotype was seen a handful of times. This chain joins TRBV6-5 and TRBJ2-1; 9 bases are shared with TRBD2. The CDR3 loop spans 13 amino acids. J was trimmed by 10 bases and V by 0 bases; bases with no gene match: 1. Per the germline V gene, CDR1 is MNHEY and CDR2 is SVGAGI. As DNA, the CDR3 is TGTGCCAGCAGTTACTCGGCGGGGGGGGAGCAGTTCTTC. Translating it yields CASSYSAGGEQFF.

DNA of the CDR3: TGTGCCAGCAGTGAACCCGAGGGTCGTGAGCAGTACTTC. It is translated as CASSEPEGREQYF. The chain uses TRBV2 and TRBJ2-7, with a tentative D call TRBD2 (5 bases). The germline CDR1 and CDR2 sequences are SNHLY and FYNNEI. The CDR3 is 13 amino acids. V was trimmed by 2 bases and J by 7 bases, leaving 12 bases between them.

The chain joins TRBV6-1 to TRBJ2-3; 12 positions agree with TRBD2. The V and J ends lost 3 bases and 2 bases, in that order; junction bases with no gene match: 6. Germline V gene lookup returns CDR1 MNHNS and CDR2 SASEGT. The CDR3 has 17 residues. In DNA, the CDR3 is TGTGCCAGCAGTGATACCGGGACTAGCGGGTCCACAGATACGCAGTATTTT. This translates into CASSDTGTSGSTDTQYF.

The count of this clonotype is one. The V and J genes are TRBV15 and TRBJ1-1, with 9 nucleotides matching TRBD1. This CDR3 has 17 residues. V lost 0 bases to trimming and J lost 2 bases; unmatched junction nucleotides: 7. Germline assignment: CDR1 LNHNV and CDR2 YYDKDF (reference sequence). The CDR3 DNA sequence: TGTGCCACCAGCAGAGACCAGGGGACAGGGTACAACACTGAAGCTTTCTTT. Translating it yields CATSRDQGTGYNTEAFF.

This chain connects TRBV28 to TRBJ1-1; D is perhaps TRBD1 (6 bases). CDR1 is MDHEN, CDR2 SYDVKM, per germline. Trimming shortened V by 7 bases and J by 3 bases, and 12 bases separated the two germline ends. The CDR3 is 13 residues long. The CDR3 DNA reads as TGTGCCAGCACCGGGACAAGTGACACTGAAGCTTTCTTT. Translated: CASTGTSDTEAFF.

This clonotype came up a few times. The CDR3 loop reads CASSEARATTNEKLFF. The CDR3, as DNA: TGTGCCAGCAGTGAAGCGAGGGCCACAACTAATGAAAAACTGTTTTTT. The genes are TRBV6-1 and TRBJ1-4, with D hard to call. The CDR3 covers 16 residues. V lost 0 bases and J lost 0, with 8 bases in between. Per the germline V gene, CDR1 is MNHNS and CDR2 is SASEGT.

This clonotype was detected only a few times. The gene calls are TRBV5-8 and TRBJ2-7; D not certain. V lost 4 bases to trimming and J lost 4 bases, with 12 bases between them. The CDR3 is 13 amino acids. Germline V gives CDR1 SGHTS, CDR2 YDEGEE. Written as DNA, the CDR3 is TGTGCCAGCAGCCCCCGTTGGGGATACGAGCAGTACTTC. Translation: CASSPRWGYEQYF. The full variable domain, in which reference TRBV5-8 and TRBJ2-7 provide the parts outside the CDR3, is EAGVTQSPTHLIKTRGQQATLRCSPISGHTSVYWYQQALGLGLQFLLWYDEGEERNRGNFPPRFSGRQFPNYSSELNVNALELEDSALYLCASSPRWGYEQYFGPGTRLTVT.

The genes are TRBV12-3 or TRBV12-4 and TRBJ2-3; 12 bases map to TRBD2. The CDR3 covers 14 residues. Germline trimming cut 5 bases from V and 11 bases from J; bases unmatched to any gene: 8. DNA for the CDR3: TGTGCCAGCAGTCTACTAGCGGGGGGCGGGGGGCAGTATTTT. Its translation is CASSLLAGGGGQYF.

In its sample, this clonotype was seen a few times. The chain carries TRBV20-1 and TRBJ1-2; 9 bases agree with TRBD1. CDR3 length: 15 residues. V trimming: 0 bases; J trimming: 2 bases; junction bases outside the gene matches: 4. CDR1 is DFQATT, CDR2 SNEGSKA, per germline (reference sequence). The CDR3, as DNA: TGCAGTGCTAGAGATTCTGGGACAGGGAACTATGGCTACACCTTC. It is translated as CSARDSGTGNYGYTF.

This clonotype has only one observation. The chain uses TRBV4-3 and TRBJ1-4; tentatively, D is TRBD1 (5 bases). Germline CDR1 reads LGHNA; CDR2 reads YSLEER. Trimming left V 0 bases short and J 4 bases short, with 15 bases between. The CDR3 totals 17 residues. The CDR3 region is CASSQDHGRGVNEKLFF. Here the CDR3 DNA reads TGCGCCAGCAGCCAAGATCACGGACGGGGCGTTAATGAAAAACTGTTTTTT.

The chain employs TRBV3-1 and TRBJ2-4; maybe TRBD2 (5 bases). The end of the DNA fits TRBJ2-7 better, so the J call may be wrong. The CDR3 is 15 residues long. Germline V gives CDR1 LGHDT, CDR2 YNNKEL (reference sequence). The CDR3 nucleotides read TGTGCCAGCAGCCAGATGTCCGGACTGGGATACGAGCAGTACTTC. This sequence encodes CASSQMSGLGYEQYF.

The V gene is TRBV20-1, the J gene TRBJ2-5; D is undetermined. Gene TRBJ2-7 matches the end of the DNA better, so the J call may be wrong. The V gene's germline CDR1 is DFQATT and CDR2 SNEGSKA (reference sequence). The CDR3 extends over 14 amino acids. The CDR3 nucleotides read TGCAGTGCGCGAGAGGCACGGAGTAAATACGAGCAGTACTTC. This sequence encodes CSAREARSKYEQYF.

CDR3 DNA sequence: TGTGCCAGCAGCCCGAGGAGGGGAGGCACTGAAGCTTTCTTT. This sequence encodes CASSPRRGGTEAFF. The V call is TRBV12-3 or TRBV12-4, the J call TRBJ1-1; perhaps TRBD1 as D (5 bases). Trimming took 6 bases from V and 4 from J, leaving 15 bases between them. This CDR3 is built from 14 residues.

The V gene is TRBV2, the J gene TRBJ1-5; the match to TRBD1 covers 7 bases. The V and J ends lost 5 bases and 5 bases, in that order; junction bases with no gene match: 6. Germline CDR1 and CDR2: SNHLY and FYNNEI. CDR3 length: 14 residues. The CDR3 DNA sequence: TGTGCCAGCAGTACACCCGACAGGGATCAGCCCCAGCATTTT. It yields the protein CASSTPDRDQPQHF.